These T cell receptor beta chains were read from a single sample in a study of chemoradiotherapy in HPV16-positive cancers. Assay: immunoSEQ multiplex PCR; the TCRdb copy retains only in-frame clones and omits some. The sample shows roughly 34,000 clones, 86% of them seen only once. The specimen was blood, collected from a patient who underwent chemoradiotherapy. These TCRs come from a human donor with HPV-associated anogenital cancer. Both conserved end residues are part of each CDR3. A D gene is named only where the DNA matches it firmly. Rows give clone size only sometimes, using once, few, many, or a class for an expanded clone.

j_call d_call v_call clone_size cdr3_nt cdr3_aa
TRBJ2-1 . TRBV7-7 . TGTGCCAGCAGCTTATTGTCTTATGCTTCAGACTCCTACAATGAGCAGTTCTTC CASSLLSYASDSYNEQFF
TRBJ2-7 . TRBV11-2 few TGTGCCAGCAGCTTGGACCCCCATGTGAACGAGCAGTACTTC CASSLDPHVNEQYF
TRBJ1-2 . TRBV7-9 . TGTGCCAGCAGCCTCAACCCCGGGGGCTACACCTTC CASSLNPGGYTF
TRBJ1-5 TRBD1 TRBV12-5 few TGTGCTAGTGGCCGGGGACAGGGGCTTCAGCCCCAGCATTTT CASGRGQGLQPQHF
TRBJ1-2 TRBD1 TRBV9 . TGTGCCAGCAGCGTAGATGGGACAGGGGGTGGCTACACCTTC CASSVDGTGGGYTF
TRBJ1-1 TRBD1 TRBV13 . TGTGCCAGCGGGACACAGGGGGCTCGGGCTGAAGCTTTCTTT CASGTQGARAEAFF
TRBJ2-5 TRBD2 TRBV5-1 . TGCGCCAGCAGACTTAGCGGGGGGGCCGAGACCCAGTACTTC CASRLSGGAETQYF
TRBJ1-3 . TRBV7-2 . TGTGCCAGCAGCTTAGGGGGATCTGGAAACACCATATATTTT CASSLGGSGNTIYF
TRBJ1-2 . TRBV14 . TGTGCCAGCAGCCAAGAAACGAGGGGATCTAACTATGGCTACACCTTC CASSQETRGSNYGYTF
TRBJ1-3 . TRBV29-1 few TGCAGCGTTGGGATTTCGGGACGGGGAAACACCATATATTTT CSVGISGRGNTIYF